This T cell receptor beta chain was sequenced in a study of regulatory T cells in long-lasting Graves disease. Building of the TCR beta libraries involved iRepertoire HTBI primers and Arm-PCR of CDR3 regions. TCRdb reprocessed the multiplex PCR reads via MiXCR and lists one record per CDR3 protein. This sample has hundreds of thousands of distinct CDR3 sequences, with about 12% found just once. Time point defined: newly diagnosed GD, antithyroid drugs for less than 3 months. Isolated PBMC RNA provided the starting material for the TCR library. The CDR3 is made up of 14 amino acids. Per germline, CDR1 SGHTA and CDR2 FQGNSA. Trimming shortened V by 2 bases and J by 7 bases, and 15 bases separated the two germline ends. This clonotype was counted only a few times. These same data were also listed under a study on T cells in Graves' hyperthyroidism and ophthalmopathy. From that study: Researchers found most expanded thyroid clonotypes above 0.001 in blood as well.

The source of this sequence is a woman between 25 and 40 years old with Graves disease. The source material was peripheral blood mononuclear cells (PBMCs), sampled at new diagnosis, from a patient treated with antithyroid drugs. The V and J genes are TRBV7-2 and TRBJ2-7, with D perhaps matching TRBD2 (5 bases). The CDR3 DNA follows: TGTGCCAGCAGCTTACGGACTCCCGGTGGGGAGCAGTACTTC. Protein sequence: CASSLRTPGGEQYF.